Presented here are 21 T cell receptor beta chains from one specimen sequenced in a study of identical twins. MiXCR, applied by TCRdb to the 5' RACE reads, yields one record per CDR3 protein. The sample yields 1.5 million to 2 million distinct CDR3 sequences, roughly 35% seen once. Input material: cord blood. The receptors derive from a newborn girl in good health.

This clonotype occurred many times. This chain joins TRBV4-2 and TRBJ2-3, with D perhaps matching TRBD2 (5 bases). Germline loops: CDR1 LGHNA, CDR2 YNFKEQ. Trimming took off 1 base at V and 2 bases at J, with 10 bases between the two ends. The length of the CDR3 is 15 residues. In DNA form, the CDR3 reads TGTGCCAGCAGCCAAGTCTCAGCGGACACAGATACGCAGTATTTT. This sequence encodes CASSQVSADTDTQYF.

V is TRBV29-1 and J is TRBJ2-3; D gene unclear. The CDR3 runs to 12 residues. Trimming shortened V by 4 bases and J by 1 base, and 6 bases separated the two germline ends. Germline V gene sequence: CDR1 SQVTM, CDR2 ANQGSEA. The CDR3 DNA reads TGCAGCGTTGGGTGGGGCACAGATACGCAGTATTTT. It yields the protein CSVGWGTDTQYF.

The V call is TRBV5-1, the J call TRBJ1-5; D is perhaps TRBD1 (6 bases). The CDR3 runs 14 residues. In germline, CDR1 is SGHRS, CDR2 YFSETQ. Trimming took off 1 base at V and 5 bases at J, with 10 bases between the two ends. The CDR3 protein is CASSLLGGDQPQHF. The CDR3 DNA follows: TGCGCCAGCAGCTTGCTGGGGGGCGATCAGCCCCAGCATTTT.

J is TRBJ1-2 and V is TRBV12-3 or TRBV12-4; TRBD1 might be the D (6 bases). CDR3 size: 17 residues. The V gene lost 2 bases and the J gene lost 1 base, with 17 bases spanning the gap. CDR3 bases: TGTGCCAGCAGTTTACCCTTAGGGGGGGCCCTTAACTATGGCTACACCTTC. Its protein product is CASSLPLGGALNYGYTF.

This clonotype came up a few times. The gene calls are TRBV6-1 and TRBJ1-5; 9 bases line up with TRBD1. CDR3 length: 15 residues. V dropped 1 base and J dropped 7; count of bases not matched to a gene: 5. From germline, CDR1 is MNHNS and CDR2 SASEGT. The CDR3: CASSEGDRVRQPQHF. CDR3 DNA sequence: TGTGCCAGCAGTGAAGGGGACAGGGTAAGACAGCCCCAGCATTTT.

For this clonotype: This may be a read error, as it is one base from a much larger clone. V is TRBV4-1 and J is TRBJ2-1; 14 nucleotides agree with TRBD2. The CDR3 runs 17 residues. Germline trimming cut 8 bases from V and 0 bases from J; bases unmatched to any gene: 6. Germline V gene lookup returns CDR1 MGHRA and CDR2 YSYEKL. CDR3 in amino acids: CASGRLAGGSSYNEQFF. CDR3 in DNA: TGCGCCAGCGGGCGACTAGCGGGAGGGAGCTCCTACAATGAGCAGTTCTTC.

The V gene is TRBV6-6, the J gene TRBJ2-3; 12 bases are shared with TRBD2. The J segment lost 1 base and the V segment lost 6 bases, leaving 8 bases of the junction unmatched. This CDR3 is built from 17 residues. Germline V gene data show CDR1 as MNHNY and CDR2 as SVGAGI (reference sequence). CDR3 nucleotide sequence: TGTGCCAGCAGCCTTATCCGGACTAGCGGGGGCACAGATACGCAGTATTTT. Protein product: CASSLIRTSGGTDTQYF.

CDR3: CASSARGNYGYTF. CDR3 DNA: TGTGCCAGCAGTGCAAGAGGAAACTATGGCTACACCTTC. This sequence joins TRBV27 and TRBJ1-2; no clear D. The V end lost 5 bases, the J end lost 2 bases, and 9 bases lay between the germline ends. The germline V gene encodes CDR1 MNHEY and CDR2 SMNVEV (reference sequence). This CDR3 has 13 residues.

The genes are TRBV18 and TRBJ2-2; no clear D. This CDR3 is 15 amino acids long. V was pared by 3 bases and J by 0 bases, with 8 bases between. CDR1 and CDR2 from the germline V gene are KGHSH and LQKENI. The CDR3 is CASSPDRANTGELFF. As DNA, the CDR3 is TGTGCCAGCTCACCCGACCGCGCGAACACCGGGGAGCTGTTTTTT.

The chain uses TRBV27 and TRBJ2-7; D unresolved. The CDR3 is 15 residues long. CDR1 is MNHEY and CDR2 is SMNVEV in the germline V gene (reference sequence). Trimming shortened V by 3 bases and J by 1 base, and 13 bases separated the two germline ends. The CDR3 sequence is CASSFSGFPSYEQYF. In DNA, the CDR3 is TGTGCCAGCAGTTTCTCCGGCTTCCCATCCTACGAGCAGTACTTC.

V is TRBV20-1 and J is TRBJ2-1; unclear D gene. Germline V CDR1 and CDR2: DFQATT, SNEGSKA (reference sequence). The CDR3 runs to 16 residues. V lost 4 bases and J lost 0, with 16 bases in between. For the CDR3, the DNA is TGCAGTGCTAACCCTCGGACGATTAGCTCCTACAATGAGCAGTTCTTC. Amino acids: CSANPRTISSYNEQFF.

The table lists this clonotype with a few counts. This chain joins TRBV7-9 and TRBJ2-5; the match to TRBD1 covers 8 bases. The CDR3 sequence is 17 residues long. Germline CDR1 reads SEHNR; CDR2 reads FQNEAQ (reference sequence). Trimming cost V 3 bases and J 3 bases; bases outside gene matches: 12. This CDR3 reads CASSFIGWTGLEETQYF. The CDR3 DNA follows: TGTGCCAGCAGCTTTATCGGGTGGACAGGGCTGGAAGAGACCCAGTACTTC. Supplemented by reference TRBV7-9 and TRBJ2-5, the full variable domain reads DTGVSQNPRHKITKRGQNVTFRCDPISEHNRLYWYRQTLGQGPEFLTYFQNEAQLEKSRLLSDRFSAERPKGSFSTLEIQRTEQGDSAMYLCASSFIGWTGLEETQYFGPGTRLLVL.

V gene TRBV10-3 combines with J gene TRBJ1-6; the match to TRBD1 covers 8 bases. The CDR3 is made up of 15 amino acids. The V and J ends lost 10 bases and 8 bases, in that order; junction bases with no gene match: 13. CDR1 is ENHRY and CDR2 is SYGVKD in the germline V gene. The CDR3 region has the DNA TGTGCCACCACCCGTTCGGGACAGGCGGATTCACCCCTCCACTTT. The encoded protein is CATTRSGQADSPLHF.

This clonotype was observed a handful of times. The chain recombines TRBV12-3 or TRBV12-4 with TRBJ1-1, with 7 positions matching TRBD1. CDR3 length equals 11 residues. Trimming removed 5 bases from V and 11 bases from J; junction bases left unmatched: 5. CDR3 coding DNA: TGTGCCAGCAGTCAGGGGGGTAGGGCTTTCTTT. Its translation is CASSQGGRAFF.

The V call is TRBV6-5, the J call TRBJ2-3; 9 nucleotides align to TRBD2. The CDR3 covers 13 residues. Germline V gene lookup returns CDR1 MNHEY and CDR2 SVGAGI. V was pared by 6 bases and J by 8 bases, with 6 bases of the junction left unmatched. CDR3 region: CASSLAGIGTQYF. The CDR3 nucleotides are TGTGCCAGCAGCCTAGCGGGGATCGGTACGCAGTATTTT.

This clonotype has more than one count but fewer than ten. The CDR3 region is CASSLIISEQYF. The CDR3 bases are TGTGCCAGCAGTTTGATAATCTCCGAGCAGTACTTC. V gene TRBV12-3 or TRBV12-4 combines with J gene TRBJ2-7; D remains unclear. The V and J ends lost 3 bases and 6 bases respectively, with 9 bases between them. The CDR3 loop spans 12 amino acids.

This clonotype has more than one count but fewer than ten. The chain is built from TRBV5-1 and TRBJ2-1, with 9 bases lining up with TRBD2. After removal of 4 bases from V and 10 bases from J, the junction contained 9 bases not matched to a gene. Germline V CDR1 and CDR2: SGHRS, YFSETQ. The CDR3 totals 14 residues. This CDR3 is CASSTGLALEEQFF. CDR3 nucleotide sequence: TGCGCCAGCAGCACCGGACTAGCGCTAGAGGAGCAGTTCTTC.

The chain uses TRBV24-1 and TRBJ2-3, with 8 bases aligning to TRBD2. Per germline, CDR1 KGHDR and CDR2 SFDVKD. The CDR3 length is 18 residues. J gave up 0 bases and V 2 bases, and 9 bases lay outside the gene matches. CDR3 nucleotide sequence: TGTGCCACCAGTGATTCTCCGGGGGGGGAGTGGAGCACAGATACGCAGTATTTT. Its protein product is CATSDSPGGEWSTDTQYF.

This chain's CDR3 is CAIAGNSYEQYF. CDR3 in DNA: TGTGCCATCGCAGGAAACTCCTACGAGCAGTACTTC. The rearrangement joins TRBV30 to TRBJ2-7; D gene uncertain. This CDR3 is built from 12 residues. Germline loops: CDR1 GTSNPN, CDR2 SVGIG (reference sequence). V was cut by 8 bases and J by 0 bases, with 11 bases left in between.

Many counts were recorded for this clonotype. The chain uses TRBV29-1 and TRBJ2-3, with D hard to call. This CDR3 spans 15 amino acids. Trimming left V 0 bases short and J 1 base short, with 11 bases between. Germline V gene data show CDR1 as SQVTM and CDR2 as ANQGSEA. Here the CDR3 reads CSVEDGQDGTDTQYF. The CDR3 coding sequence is TGCAGCGTTGAAGATGGCCAGGACGGCACAGATACGCAGTATTTT.

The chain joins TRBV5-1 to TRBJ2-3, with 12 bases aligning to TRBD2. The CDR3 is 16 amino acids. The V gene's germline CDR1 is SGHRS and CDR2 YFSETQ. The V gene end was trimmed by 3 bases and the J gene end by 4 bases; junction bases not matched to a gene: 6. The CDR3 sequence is CASSSDSSGGADTQYF. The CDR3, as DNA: TGCGCCAGCAGCTCCGACTCTAGCGGGGGGGCAGATACGCAGTATTTT.